What follows are 22 T cell receptor beta chains derived from one specimen sequenced in a study of blood T cells in healthy people across ages. A second 7 to 11 cycle PCR used barcoded and J-beta primers. TCRdb passed the 5' RACE reads through MiXCR, listing each CDR3 protein once. This sample has over 1,300,000 distinct CDR3 sequences, with almost 60% found just once. Sequencing was done on a sample of blood. The receptors originated from a man aged 18 to 35 in good health.

The chain is built from TRBV9 and TRBJ2-7; D remains unclear. Germline CDR1 and CDR2: SGDLS and YYNGEE. The V gene lost 3 bases and the J gene lost 5 bases, with 15 bases spanning the gap. CDR3 size: 14 residues. This CDR3 is CASSETVVPNEQYF. The CDR3 region has the DNA TGTGCCAGCAGCGAGACGGTTGTACCAAACGAGCAGTACTTC.

Only a few counts were recorded for this clonotype. The chain couples TRBV4-2 to TRBJ2-3, with D possibly being TRBD1 or TRBD2 (6 bases each). Looked up from germline, CDR1 is LGHNA and CDR2 is YNFKEQ. Trimming removed 4 bases from V and 5 bases from J, with 22 bases in between. The CDR3 is made up of 17 amino acids. CDR3 residues: CASSPDPPGGGRDTQYF. In nucleotides, the CDR3 is TGTGCCAGCAGCCCCGACCCCCCTGGTGGGGGGCGAGATACGCAGTATTTT.

The rearrangement links TRBV25-1 to TRBJ2-5, with D tentatively TRBD2 (5 bases). CDR1 and CDR2 (germline): MGHDK, SYGVNS. The CDR3 is 14 amino acids. V shed 2 bases and J shed 4 bases, with 11 bases lying between them. CDR3 residues: CASSEGGSRETQYF. CDR3 bases: TGTGCCAGCAGTGAAGGAGGCAGTAGAGAGACCCAGTACTTC.

This chain joins TRBV2 and TRBJ2-7; tentatively, D is TRBD2 (5 bases). Per the germline V gene, CDR1 is SNHLY and CDR2 is FYNNEI. CDR3 size: 13 residues. Trimming stripped 8 bases from V and 2 bases from J, with 13 bases between. For the CDR3, the DNA is TGTGCCAGCGGTTTAGCGATCCCCTACGAGCAGTACTTC. Protein sequence: CASGLAIPYEQYF.

The chain couples TRBV20-1 to TRBJ2-4; D tentatively fits TRBD1 or TRBD2 (5 bases each). Germline-derived CDR1 and CDR2 are DFQATT and SNEGSKA (reference sequence). The CDR3 extends over 15 amino acids. The V and J ends lost 8 bases and 1 base respectively, with 18 bases between them. The DNA of the CDR3 is TGCAGTCCCCGCGGAGGCCCAGGGGCCAAAAACATTCAGTACTTC. Residues: CSPRGGPGAKNIQYF.

The chain has TRBV5-6 and TRBJ2-1; D is unresolved. The V gene's germline CDR1 is SGHDT and CDR2 YYEEEE. The CDR3 sequence is 14 residues long. With 2 bases removed from V and 3 bases from J, the gap between germline ends came to 9 bases. The CDR3 DNA follows: TGTGCCAGCAGCTTCGGACCACTCTACAATGAGCAGTTCTTC. This encodes CASSFGPLYNEQFF.

The rearrangement joins TRBV6-2 or TRBV6-3 to TRBJ1-1; a possible D gene is TRBD1 (6 bases). The CDR3 consists of 12 residues. Germline lookup yields CDR1 MNHEY and CDR2 SVGEGT. V dropped 6 bases and J dropped 7 bases, with 12 bases sitting between them. CDR3 residues: CASRTSGDEAFF. As DNA, the CDR3 is TGTGCCAGCAGGACCTCAGGGGATGAAGCTTTCTTT.

This clonotype was detected a few times. V usage is TRBV9 and J usage is TRBJ2-5; 9 nucleotides agree with TRBD2. This CDR3 spans 15 amino acids. Germline CDR1 SGDLS, CDR2 YYNGEE. V dropped 2 bases and J dropped 1; count of bases not matched to a gene: 3. CDR3: CASSVRAGGQETQYF. The DNA for the CDR3 is TGTGCCAGCAGCGTTCGAGCGGGGGGCCAAGAGACCCAGTACTTC.

The V gene is TRBV4-1, the J gene TRBJ1-2; D unresolved. Per germline, CDR1 MGHRA and CDR2 YSYEKL. The CDR3 has 17 residues. V was trimmed by 0 bases and J by 0 bases, leaving 14 bases between them. The CDR3 nucleotides are TGCGCCAGCAGCCAAGAAGCTTTCGGTGGCCCTAACTATGGCTACACCTTC. Encoded protein: CASSQEAFGGPNYGYTF.

The rearrangement links TRBV6-2 or TRBV6-3 to TRBJ2-3; no firm D call. Germline CDR1 MNHEY, CDR2 SVGEGT. Trimming stripped 2 bases from V and 4 bases from J, with 4 bases between. The CDR3 has 12 residues. The CDR3 DNA sequence: TGTGCCAGCAGTTACGGATCAGATACGCAGTATTTT. This codes for CASSYGSDTQYF.

This clonotype was observed a handful of times. V is TRBV20-1 and J is TRBJ2-7; the D gene is possibly TRBD2 (6 bases). Germline CDR1 is DFQATT and CDR2 is SNEGSKA (reference sequence). This CDR3 has 14 amino acids. Trimming removed 0 bases from V and 2 bases from J, with 11 bases in between. CDR3 sequence: CSARDIADTYEQYF. DNA for the CDR3: TGCAGTGCTAGAGATATAGCGGACACCTACGAGCAGTACTTC.

The chain is built from TRBV10-3 and TRBJ2-3; 8 bases agree with TRBD1. V dropped 6 bases and J dropped 2; count of bases not matched to a gene: 10. This CDR3 is 16 amino acids long. Germline lookup yields CDR1 ENHRY and CDR2 SYGVKD. CDR3 residues: CAIREGGQDFTDTQYF. The CDR3 DNA sequence: TGTGCCATCAGAGAAGGGGGACAGGATTTCACAGATACGCAGTATTTT.

This clonotype was picked up a small number of times. The rearrangement links TRBV4-3 to TRBJ2-6, with TRBD1 matching 8 bases. This CDR3 is 18 amino acids long. With V trimmed by 2 bases and J by 0 bases, 6 bases remained unmatched. Germline loops: CDR1 LGHNA, CDR2 YSLEER. The CDR3: CASSQHQGAYSGANVLTF. The CDR3, as DNA: TGCGCCAGCAGCCAACACCAGGGGGCTTACTCTGGGGCCAACGTCCTGACTTTC.

The chain uses TRBV28 and TRBJ2-1, with 7 positions matching TRBD1. This CDR3 contains 13 residues. Germline V lookup: CDR1 MDHEN, CDR2 SYDVKM. With 3 bases clipped from V and 8 bases from J, the junction kept 4 bases outside the gene matches. DNA for the CDR3: TGTGCCAGCAGTTTCCCACAGGGGTATGAGCAGTTCTTC. The encoded protein is CASSFPQGYEQFF.

The genes are TRBV5-1 and TRBJ2-1; no clear D. Germline V CDR1 and CDR2: SGHRS, YFSETQ. Trimming took 0 bases from V and 6 from J, leaving 7 bases between them. This CDR3 contains 13 residues. The CDR3 sequence: CASSLDSFNEQFF. CDR3 DNA sequence: TGCGCCAGCAGCTTGGACAGCTTCAATGAGCAGTTCTTC.

The rearrangement joins TRBV18 to TRBJ2-1; a possible D gene is TRBD2 (6 bases). V lost 3 bases and J lost 9, with 27 bases in between. Looked up from germline, CDR1 is KGHSH and CDR2 is LQKENI. CDR3 length equals 18 residues. The CDR3 nucleotides read TGTGCCAGCTCACCGGTCGACTTAGACGGGGGAAATCCGACTGAGCAGTTCTTC. It yields the protein CASSPVDLDGGNPTEQFF.

This clonotype appeared a few times. The chain recombines TRBV3-1 with TRBJ2-7; a weak D match, TRBD2 (6 bases). The V gene's germline CDR1 is LGHDT and CDR2 YNNKEL (reference sequence). This CDR3 is built from 13 residues. Deletions cut 6 bases from V and 0 bases from J, with 9 bases between. CDR3 sequence (DNA): TGTGCCAGCAGGGAGGGAAACTCCTACGAGCAGTACTTC. Its protein product is CASREGNSYEQYF.

The chain has TRBV29-1 and TRBJ2-5, with D tentatively TRBD1 (6 bases). TRBJ2-7 explains the end of the DNA better; the J call may be wrong. The CDR3 is made up of 13 amino acids. Germline V gene lookup returns CDR1 SQVTM and CDR2 ANQGSEA. This CDR3 is CSVAPQGRYEQYF. In DNA, the CDR3 is TGCAGCGTTGCTCCACAGGGCCGCTACGAGCAGTACTTC.

In this sample, this clonotype turned up many times. This chain uses TRBV7-2 with TRBJ2-7; 7 bases fit TRBD1. J was trimmed by 7 bases and V by 2 bases; bases with no gene match: 11. CDR1 SGHTA and CDR2 FQGNSA come from the germline V gene. The CDR3 contains 15 residues. This CDR3 is CASSLKDRPSEEQYF. The CDR3 DNA is TGTGCCAGCAGCTTAAAGGACAGGCCGTCGGAGGAGCAGTACTTC.

The chain carries TRBV9 and TRBJ1-2; D is uncertain. Trimming took off 0 bases at V and 4 bases at J, with 10 bases between the two ends. CDR3 length: 14 residues. The germline gives CDR1 SGDLS, CDR2 YYNGEE. The CDR3 region has the DNA TGTGCCAGCAGCGTAGAAACAGAAATCTATGGCTACACCTTC. As protein: CASSVETEIYGYTF.

The chain links TRBV28 to TRBJ2-3; D not certain. The CDR3 runs 13 residues. V was cut by 8 bases and J by 6 bases, with 15 bases left in between. Germline assignment: CDR1 MDHEN and CDR2 SYDVKM. DNA for the CDR3: TGTGCCAGCCTCGGCAGCCCGCGGGATACGCAGTATTTT. Translating gives CASLGSPRDTQYF.

The chain combines TRBV18 with TRBJ2-5; TRBD1 or TRBD2 may be the D gene (5 bases each). The length of the CDR3 is 16 residues. Trimming left V 2 bases short and J 5 bases short, with 18 bases between. Germline CDR1 is KGHSH and CDR2 is LQKENI. The CDR3 bases are TGTGCCAGCTCACCAACGGATGAGGGGCCCGCGGAGACCCAGTACTTC. This encodes CASSPTDEGPAETQYF.